These 31 T cell receptor beta chains share one sample of origin, sequenced in a study of control samples from healthy donors and cancer patients. Method: immunoSEQ multiplex PCR; TCRdb's copy keeps in-frame clones and lacks some. This table has some 120,000 clones, roughly nine tenths appearing once. Material for sequencing was blood. All receptors come from a man between 50 and 59 years old in good health.

The chain recombines TRBV27 with TRBJ1-5; TRBD1 matches 7 bases. Trimming at V came to 8 bases and at J to 2 bases, leaving 6 bases not matched to a gene. The CDR3 runs to 14 residues. Germline V gene data show CDR1 as MNHEY and CDR2 as SMNVEV (reference sequence). The CDR3 region has the DNA TGTGCCAGCTCTGTCGGACAGGGCAATCAGCCCCAGCATTTT. This encodes CASSVGQGNQPQHF.

The chain couples TRBV19 to TRBJ1-5; D not certain. The V gene's germline CDR1 is LNHDA and CDR2 SQIVND (reference sequence). V was trimmed by 4 bases and J by 5 bases, leaving 9 bases between them. The CDR3 has 13 amino acids. As DNA, the CDR3 is TGTGCCAGTAGTAGGGGAGGGCATCAGCCCCAGCATTTT. Translated: CASSRGGHQPQHF.

The genes are TRBV5-6 and TRBJ2-3, with 9 bases aligning to TRBD2. The CDR3 totals 14 residues. Germline V lookup: CDR1 SGHDT, CDR2 YYEEEE. The V and J ends lost 2 bases and 4 bases, in that order; junction bases with no gene match: 2. CDR3 region: CASSFSGGADTQYF. The CDR3, as DNA: TGTGCCAGCAGCTTTAGCGGGGGAGCAGATACGCAGTATTTT.

The V and J genes are TRBV4-1 and TRBJ1-2; no definite D call. Trimming cost V 0 bases and J 4 bases, with 6 bases left between them. In germline, CDR1 is MGHRA, CDR2 YSYEKL. The CDR3 covers 13 residues. The CDR3 reads CASSQDRSYGYTF. The CDR3 DNA is TGCGCCAGCAGCCAAGATAGGTCCTATGGCTACACCTTC.

The rearrangement links TRBV2 to TRBJ1-2; the D gene is possibly TRBD1 (6 bases). The length of the CDR3 is 14 residues. Trimming left V 6 bases short and J 3 bases short, with 14 bases between. Germline-derived CDR1 and CDR2 are SNHLY and FYNNEI. The CDR3: CASRQGGGDYGYTF. The CDR3 DNA follows: TGTGCCAGCAGGCAAGGGGGTGGGGACTATGGCTACACCTTC.

V usage is TRBV2 and J usage is TRBJ1-2; possible D gene TRBD1, 6 bases. Trimming took off 7 bases at V and 4 bases at J, with 22 bases between the two ends. Germline assignment: CDR1 SNHLY and CDR2 FYNNEI. The CDR3 has 16 residues. The CDR3 region is CASKGIGQSLSYGYTF. The CDR3, as DNA: TGTGCCAGCAAAGGTATAGGACAGAGTCTAAGCTATGGCTACACCTTC.

The V call is TRBV1, the J call TRBJ1-3; no DNA check was done on the table's D call, TRBD1. TRBV1 is noted as a pseudogene. This CDR3 has 18 amino acids. The CDR3 loop reads CTSSHHYRQGAFGNTIYF. CDR3 nucleotide sequence: TGCACCAGCAGCCATCATTACCGACAGGGGGCCTTTGGAAACACCATATATTTT.

The rearrangement joins TRBV2 to TRBJ1-3, with no clear D. Germline-derived CDR1 and CDR2 are SNHLY and FYNNEI. V was cut by 5 bases and J by 7 bases, with 12 bases left in between. The CDR3 extends over 13 amino acids. The CDR3 is CASSFNGANTIYF. In DNA form, the CDR3 reads TGTGCCAGCAGTTTCAATGGTGCTAACACCATATATTTT.

The chain combines TRBV5-1 with TRBJ1-2; 8 bases map to TRBD1. The ends lost 2 bases at V and 6 bases at J; junction bases unmatched: 6. The germline gives CDR1 SGHRS, CDR2 YFSETQ. CDR3 length: 14 residues. This CDR3 reads CASSLRQGTDGYTF. In DNA, the CDR3 is TGCGCCAGCAGCTTACGACAGGGGACAGATGGCTACACCTTC.

A few counts support this clone. The V gene is TRBV9, the J gene TRBJ1-6; 7 bases match TRBD1. CDR1 is SGDLS and CDR2 is YYNGEE in the germline V gene. The CDR3 consists of 14 residues. The ends lost 3 bases at V and 7 bases at J; junction bases unmatched: 4. CDR3 sequence: CASSGGQENSPLHF. CDR3 in DNA: TGTGCCAGCAGCGGCGGACAGGAGAATTCACCCCTCCACTTT.

V gene TRBV6-4 combines with J gene TRBJ2-1; 10 positions match TRBD2. V trimming: 3 bases; J trimming: 4 bases; junction bases outside the gene matches: 0. CDR3 length: 14 residues. Germline CDR1 is MRHNA and CDR2 is SNTAGT. CDR3 region: CASSDSGRYNEQFF. In DNA, the CDR3 is TGTGCCAGCAGTGATAGCGGGAGGTACAATGAGCAGTTCTTC.

This clone was detected only a few times. V usage is TRBV2 and J usage is TRBJ2-1; no clear D gene. The CDR3 is made up of 12 amino acids. Between the trimmed V and J ends, which lost 8 bases and 7 bases, there was a span of 12 bases. CDR1 and CDR2 (germline): SNHLY, FYNNEI. In nucleotides, the CDR3 is TGTGCCAGCCAGCTAGTTGGGAATGAGCAGTTCTTC. This translates into CASQLVGNEQFF.

This chain uses TRBV10-3 with TRBJ1-1; tentative D call: TRBD1 (5 bases). This CDR3 has 15 residues. The germline V gene has CDR1 ENHRY and CDR2 SYGVKD. Trimming left V 2 bases short and J 0 bases short, with 10 bases between. CDR3 loop: CAISEGGAMNTEAFF. CDR3 DNA: TGTGCCATCAGTGAGGGAGGGGCGATGAACACTGAAGCTTTCTTT.

The rearrangement uses TRBV25-1 and TRBJ1-1; D uncertain. Trimming removed 2 bases at V and 4 bases at J, with 11 bases between. Germline CDR1 MGHDK, CDR2 SYGVNS. The CDR3 totals 14 residues. CDR3 region: CASSEDSLATEAFF. Here the CDR3 DNA reads TGTGCCAGCAGTGAAGATTCGCTGGCCACTGAAGCTTTCTTT.

The gene calls are TRBV2 and TRBJ1-1, with D perhaps TRBD1 (6 bases). The CDR3 has 16 amino acids. V lost 6 bases, J lost 7 bases, and 24 bases lay in between. CDR1 is SNHLY, CDR2 FYNNEI, per germline. The CDR3 protein is CASRLRGATGLGEAFF. The DNA of the CDR3 is TGTGCCAGCAGGTTAAGGGGAGCTACAGGGCTTGGTGAAGCTTTCTTT.

The V gene is TRBV5-1, the J gene TRBJ2-3, with TRBD2 matching 8 bases. The length of the CDR3 is 16 residues. The germline V gene encodes CDR1 SGHRS and CDR2 YFSETQ. The J segment lost 5 bases and the V segment lost 1 base, leaving 9 bases of the junction unmatched. The CDR3 DNA follows: TGCGCCAGCAGCTTGAGCGGGGGCAGTACTCAAGATACGCAGTATTTT. Its translation: CASSLSGGSTQDTQYF. Full variable domain (missing parts from reference TRBV5-1 and TRBJ2-3): KAGVTQTPRYLIKTRGQQVTLSCSPISGHRSVSWYQQTPGQGLQFLFEYFSETQRNKGNFPGRFSGRQFSNSRSEMNVSTLELGDSALYLCASSLSGGSTQDTQYFGPGTRLTVL.

V is TRBV21-1 and J is TRBJ2-3; the D call TRBD2 from the table was never checked on the DNA. TRBV21-1 constitutes a pseudogene. The CDR3 spans 13 residues. The CDR3: CASSKNCTDTQYF. In nucleotides, the CDR3 is TGTGCCAGCAGCAAAAACTGCACAGATACGCAGTATTTT.

V and J are TRBV4-3 and TRBJ1-4; D perhaps matches TRBD1 (5 bases). The V gene's germline CDR1 is LGHNA and CDR2 YSLEER. V was shortened by 1 base and J by 7 bases, with 13 bases between the two germline ends. The CDR3 runs 15 residues. CDR3 residues: CASSQAEGRVEKLFF. Here the CDR3 DNA reads TGCGCCAGCAGCCAAGCCGAGGGCAGGGTTGAAAAACTGTTTTTT.

The rearrangement uses TRBV6-5 and TRBJ1-1; D ambiguous. This CDR3 region has 13 residues. The V end was cut by 2 bases, the J end by 7 bases, with 11 bases between. Germline V lookup: CDR1 MNHEY, CDR2 SVGAGI. The CDR3 loop is CASSYRGMGEAFF. Written as DNA, the CDR3 is TGTGCCAGCAGTTACCGGGGAATGGGTGAAGCTTTCTTT.

This rearrangement joins TRBV7-9 to TRBJ2-7, with D tentatively TRBD1 (6 bases). Trimming left V 4 bases short and J 3 bases short, with 7 bases between. CDR1 SEHNR and CDR2 FQNEAQ come from the germline V gene (reference sequence). This CDR3 has 12 amino acids. The CDR3 spells CASSSRGYEQYF. DNA of the CDR3: TGTGCCAGCAGCTCCAGGGGCTACGAGCAGTACTTC.

This clone has only one observation. Compared with germline, one end of the junction differs, possibly owing to a read error. V usage is TRBV5-1 and J usage is TRBJ1-2, with D hard to call. The CDR3 covers 12 residues. The germline gives CDR1 SGHRS, CDR2 YFSETQ. As DNA, the CDR3 is TGCGCCAGCAGCTTAAGAGAGAATGGCTGCACCTTC. It specifies CASSLRENGCTF.

V usage is TRBV7-9 and J usage is TRBJ1-5, with 7 positions matching TRBD1. With 4 bases clipped from V and 2 bases from J, the junction kept 8 bases outside the gene matches. The CDR3 consists of 16 residues. From germline, CDR1 is SEHNR and CDR2 FQNEAQ (reference sequence). The DNA of the CDR3 is TGTGCCAGCAGCTCGTACAGGGGAAAGGGCAATCAGCCCCAGCATTTT. It translates to CASSSYRGKGNQPQHF.

The gene calls are TRBV19 and TRBJ2-3; D gene uncertain. V lost 3 bases to trimming and J lost 1 base, with 8 bases between them. Germline V lookup: CDR1 LNHDA, CDR2 SQIVND (reference sequence). The CDR3 runs to 14 residues. The DNA for the CDR3 is TGTGCCAGTAGTATCGGAAGGGGCACAGATACGCAGTATTTT. As protein: CASSIGRGTDTQYF.

The chain employs TRBV18 and TRBJ1-5; D gene uncertain. V lost 0 bases, J lost 0 bases, and 12 bases lay in between. Germline-derived CDR1 and CDR2 are KGHSH and LQKENI. The CDR3 loop spans 17 amino acids. Here the CDR3 reads CASSPPGSTASNQPQHF. CDR3 sequence (DNA): TGTGCCAGCTCACCACCGGGGTCCACAGCTAGCAATCAGCCCCAGCATTTT. Together with reference TRBV18 and TRBJ1-5, the CDR3 gives the full variable domain: NAGVMQNPRHLVRRRGQEARLRCSPMKGHSHVYWYRQLPEEGLKFMVYLQKENIIDESGMPKERFSAEFPKEGPSILRIQQVVRGDSAAYFCASSPPGSTASNQPQHFGDGTRLSIL.

The J gene is TRBJ1-1, the V gene TRBV29-1; D is uncertain. V was trimmed by 2 bases and J by 7 bases, leaving 8 bases between them. This CDR3 has 11 amino acids. Germline loops: CDR1 SQVTM, CDR2 ANQGSEA. CDR3 DNA sequence: TGCAGCGTTGAACCGTGGGGTGAAGCTTTCTTT. It translates to CSVEPWGEAFF.

The chain employs TRBV29-1 and TRBJ2-5, with TRBD2 matching 9 bases. Per the germline V gene, CDR1 is SQVTM and CDR2 is ANQGSEA. The CDR3 sequence is 11 residues long. The V gene end was trimmed by 6 bases and the J gene end by 5 bases; junction bases not matched to a gene: 1. The CDR3 protein is CSVRGGETQYF. The CDR3 DNA reads as TGCAGCGTGCGGGGGGGTGAGACCCAGTACTTC.

The chain links TRBV5-1 to TRBJ2-3; 13 bases are shared with TRBD2. Germline trimming cut 4 bases from V and 1 base from J; bases unmatched to any gene: 3. The CDR3 runs to 16 residues. CDR1 and CDR2 (germline): SGHRS, YFSETQ. CDR3: CASSPGTSGGTDTQYF. The CDR3 DNA reads as TGCGCCAGCAGCCCGGGGACTAGCGGGGGCACAGATACGCAGTATTTT.

V gene TRBV25-1 combines with J gene TRBJ1-2; perhaps TRBD1 as D (5 bases). This CDR3 spans 12 amino acids. V was clipped by 9 bases and J by 8 bases, with 16 bases between them. CDR1 MGHDK and CDR2 SYGVNS come from the germline V gene. The CDR3 DNA is TGTGCCAGTTATCTCGTCGGGGCGGGCTACACCTTC. Its protein product is CASYLVGAGYTF.

This chain links TRBV18 with TRBJ2-5, with D perhaps TRBD1 (7 bases). V was trimmed by 0 bases and J by 1 base, leaving 12 bases between them. Germline V gives CDR1 KGHSH, CDR2 LQKENI. This CDR3 has 16 amino acids. The CDR3 reads CASSPPRGRGQETQYF. The CDR3 DNA sequence: TGTGCCAGCTCACCACCGAGGGGGCGGGGCCAAGAGACCCAGTACTTC.

This chain links TRBV9 with TRBJ1-3, with a possible D match to TRBD1 (6 bases). CDR1 and CDR2 (germline): SGDLS, YYNGEE. The ends were cut back, 0 bases at V and 4 bases at J, with 14 bases in the middle. CDR3 size: 16 residues. Written as DNA, the CDR3 is TGTGCCAGCAGCGTAGTTCCGGGGGCGCGAGGAAACACCATATATTTT. It translates to CASSVVPGARGNTIYF.

Concerning this clone itself: Additional DNA sequences in this sample encode the identical CDR3. The V call is TRBV11-2, the J call TRBJ2-5, with unresolved D. Germline lookup yields CDR1 SGHAT and CDR2 FQNNGV. This CDR3 comprises 13 residues. V was shortened by 3 bases and J by 3 bases, with 8 bases between the two germline ends. As DNA, the CDR3 is TGTGCCAGCAGCTTGGAAAGGAAAGAGACCCAGTACTTC. This translates into CASSLERKETQYF.